These T cell receptor beta chains were read from a single sample in a study of T-cell reconstitution after alpha-beta-depleted transplantation in children. TCRdb used MiXCR to reprocess the PCR reads, holding one entry per CDR3 protein. This sample carries fewer than 350,000 distinct CDR3 sequences, over 7% of them seen once, and the ten largest clones take 8.5% to 9.5%. The material sequenced was peripheral blood, taken 360 days after TCRalphabeta/CD19-depleted stem cell transplant. Receptors originate from a female patient aged 2-10 years who had a stem cell transplant for Fanconi anemia, so the T cells may come from the graft donor. Each CDR3 is given with its conserved first and last residue. D genes are given only for firm matches. Only part of the rows carry a size: once, few, many, or a class if the clone is expanded.

CDR3nt: TGTGCCAGCTCGCCACTGACGGACAGAAATTCACCCCTCCACTTT
CDR3aa: CASSPLTDRNSPLHF
d_gene: NA
j_gene: TRBJ1-6
abundance: few
v_gene: TRBV18

CDR3nt: TGCGCCAGCAGCTTGCCGGGACAGGGGAAGTACGAGCAGTACTTC
CDR3aa: CASSLPGQGKYEQYF
d_gene: TRBD1
j_gene: TRBJ2-7
abundance: many
v_gene: TRBV5-1

CDR3nt: TGTGCCAGCAGTTTACTAGCGGGATCCGCCTACGAGCAGTACTTC
CDR3aa: CASSLLAGSAYEQYF
d_gene: TRBD2
j_gene: TRBJ2-7
abundance: many
v_gene: TRBV27

CDR3nt: TGTGCCAGCAGCTACGACAGGGTGGTTAATTCACCCCTCCACTTT
CDR3aa: CASSYDRVVNSPLHF
d_gene: TRBD1
j_gene: TRBJ1-6
abundance: few
v_gene: TRBV5-6

CDR3nt: TGTGCCAGCAGCGCCTCCAAACTAGCGGGGGGATCGGAGACCCAGTACTTC
CDR3aa: CASSASKLAGGSETQYF
d_gene: TRBD2
j_gene: TRBJ2-5
abundance: many
v_gene: TRBV9

CDR3nt: TGTGCCAGTGATTATACAGGGAGAAGTAACCATGGCTACACCTTC
CDR3aa: CASDYTGRSNHGYTF
d_gene: NA
j_gene: TRBJ1-2
abundance: few
v_gene: TRBV19

CDR3nt: TGTGCCACCACCAAGCTAGCGGGCGGCTACAATGAGCAGTTCTTC
CDR3aa: CATTKLAGGYNEQFF
d_gene: TRBD2
j_gene: TRBJ2-1
abundance: NA
v_gene: TRBV3-1

CDR3nt: TGCGCCAGCAGCCCCCTAGGACTAGGGCAAGAGACCCAGTACTTC
CDR3aa: CASSPLGLGQETQYF
d_gene: TRBD2
j_gene: TRBJ2-5
abundance: few
v_gene: TRBV4-1

CDR3nt: TGTGCCAGCAGTTACATTGTGAGGGACAATGAGCAGTTCTTC
CDR3aa: CASSYIVRDNEQFF
d_gene: NA
j_gene: TRBJ2-1
abundance: many
v_gene: TRBV6-5

CDR3nt: TGCAGTGCTAGTAGGCTAGCGGGAGGAATGGGAGAGACCCAGTACTTC
CDR3aa: CSASRLAGGMGETQYF
d_gene: TRBD2
j_gene: TRBJ2-5
abundance: few
v_gene: TRBV20-1

CDR3nt: TGTGCCACCAGCAGAGTGGGTTTGGGTGCTGAAGCTTTCTTT
CDR3aa: CATSRVGLGAEAFF
d_gene: NA
j_gene: TRBJ1-1
abundance: NA
v_gene: TRBV15

CDR3nt: TGTGCCAGCAGAACCTCCCGGGACAGGGGGTACGAGCAGTACTTC
CDR3aa: CASRTSRDRGYEQYF
d_gene: TRBD1
j_gene: TRBJ2-7
abundance: many
v_gene: TRBV28

CDR3nt: TGTGCCAGCAGTTCCGGACTTGGGGTCCCGGGGGATGGCTACACCTTC
CDR3aa: CASSSGLGVPGDGYTF
d_gene: NA
j_gene: TRBJ1-2
abundance: few
v_gene: TRBV6-5

CDR3nt: TGCAGTGCGAGCCCGGGACTAGCCTACAATGAGCAGTTCTTC
CDR3aa: CSASPGLAYNEQFF
d_gene: TRBD2
j_gene: TRBJ2-1
abundance: many
v_gene: TRBV20-1

CDR3nt: TGTGCCAGCAGCCCACTGACGGACAGGAACACTGAAGCTTTCTTT
CDR3aa: CASSPLTDRNTEAFF
d_gene: NA
j_gene: TRBJ1-1
abundance: many
v_gene: TRBV6-2/TRBV6-3

CDR3nt: TGTGCCAGCAGTCCGGAGATGCCATCGGCGTTGGGGGGCTACACCTTC
CDR3aa: CASSPEMPSALGGYTF
d_gene: NA
j_gene: TRBJ1-2
abundance: many
v_gene: TRBV6-5

CDR3nt: TGTGCCAGCAGCTTAGTCCCCACGGGTGAGCAGTTCTTC
CDR3aa: CASSLVPTGEQFF
d_gene: NA
j_gene: TRBJ2-1
abundance: few
v_gene: TRBV11-2

CDR3nt: TGTGCCAGCAGCGGGCGGGAGGACGCAGATACGCAGTATTTT
CDR3aa: CASSGREDADTQYF
d_gene: TRBD2
j_gene: TRBJ2-3
abundance: few
v_gene: TRBV11-3